This TCR beta chain was sequenced in a study of blood T cell repertoires in COVID-19. As for the study in general: The samples span acute and convalescent COVID-19 from the United States, Italy and Spain.

Authors' data handling: Amplification from reference gene primers served as the basis for estimated nucleated cell counts. Data came from immunoSEQ multiplex PCR; TCRdb stores just in-frame clones and leaves some out. That table gives V, J and clone size, and the DNA gave D and trimming. The table includes around 300,000 clones, 87% detected once. Looked up from germline, CDR1 is MNHEY and CDR2 is SVGEGT. Trimming shortened V by 5 bases and J by 6 bases, and 11 bases separated the two germline ends. This CDR3 has 12 residues. Sequenced input: peripheral blood. The clonotype comes from a man between 18 and 35 years old with active or convalescent COVID-19. The J gene is TRBJ2-7, the V gene TRBV6-2 or TRBV6-3; D perhaps matches TRBD1 (5 bases). The CDR3 region has the DNA TGTGCCAGCAGTACTGACAGTTTCGAGCAGTACTTC. Protein: CASSTDSFEQYF.